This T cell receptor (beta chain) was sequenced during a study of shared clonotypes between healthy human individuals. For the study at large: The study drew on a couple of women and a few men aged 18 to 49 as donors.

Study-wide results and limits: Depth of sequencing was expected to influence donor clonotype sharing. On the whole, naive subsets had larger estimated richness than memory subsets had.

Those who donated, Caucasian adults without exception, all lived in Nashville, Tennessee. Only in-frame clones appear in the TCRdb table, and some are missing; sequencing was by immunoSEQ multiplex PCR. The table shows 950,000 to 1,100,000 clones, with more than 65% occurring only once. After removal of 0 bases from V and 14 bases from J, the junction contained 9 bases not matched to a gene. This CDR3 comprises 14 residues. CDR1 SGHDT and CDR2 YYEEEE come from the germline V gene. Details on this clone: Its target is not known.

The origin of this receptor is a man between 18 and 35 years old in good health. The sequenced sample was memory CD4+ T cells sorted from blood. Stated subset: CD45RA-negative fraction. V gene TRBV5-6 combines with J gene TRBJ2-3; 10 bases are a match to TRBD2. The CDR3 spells CASSLDQRGGSTYF. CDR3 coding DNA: TGTGCCAGCAGCTTGGACCAGCGGGGGGGCTCAACGTATTTT.